Given below is one T cell receptor (beta chain) in context. This clone was seen more than once but under ten times. Its cognate antigen has yet to be identified. No quality values exist for individual bases; no much larger clone is one base distant. Libraries were prepared through the immunoSEQ multiplex PCR assay. For the multiplex PCR, a mixture combining 60 forward primers for TCR Vbeta segments and 13 reverse primers for TCR Jbeta segments was used. A multiplex PCR assay on genomic DNA amplified the CDR3 region of rearranged TCR beta genes. The amplified TCR beta libraries were sequenced on the Illumina HiSeq System as 87-base-pair reads. In the source study's methods: A later analysis counted about 80 million unique TCR beta chains across the 666 repertoires, and 10 million to 11 million of these chains were shared by at least two donors. Raw reads were error-corrected and collapsed into unique sequences with a nearest-neighbor algorithm that merged closely related sequences to remove PCR and sequencing errors. To assign V, D and J gene segments, CDR3 sequences were aligned to IMGT reference sequences. For a sequence to be retained, a match of at least six nucleotides to both a V gene segment and a J gene segment was required. A rearrangement counted as productive if the CDR3 had no stop codons and remained in frame with V and J, and every other rearrangement counted as non-productive. Following IMGT convention, CDR3 was defined as the stretch from the second conserved V-encoded cysteine to the conserved J-encoded phenylalanine. The earlier analysis of 587 of the donors excluded sequences that lacked an unambiguous match to a single V gene segment. An earlier analysis of 587 of the donors called V segments functional above 56.7% productive rearrangements and segregating when the between-donor standard deviation exceeded 5%. A statistical classification framework was built to diagnose cytomegalovirus status from the catalog of TCR beta chain sequences. In a later analysis, V and J genes were assigned by comparing TCR nucleotide sequences against IMGT/GENE-DB human TR gene sequences. The TCRdist pipeline was used in a later analysis to assign CDR3 sequences and most-parsimonious VDJ recombination scenarios. A later analysis defined each TCR beta chain by its CDR3 amino acid sequence plus V-gene family, and excluded reads lacking a unique V-gene family. A later analysis removed 592 highly shared, low-generation-probability nucleotide sequences to deal with suspected cross-contamination and a sequencing artifact. In a later analysis, a clonal expansion index for each public chain was calculated from normalized within-repertoire ranks of inferred template counts. A later analysis computed generation probabilities with a VDJ recombination model fitted to out-of-frame rearrangements, and checked the results against IGoR. Hypergeometric tests were used in a later analysis to score TCR-TCR, TCR-HLA and TCR-CMV co-occurrence, with a repertoire-size bias correction applied to the TCR pairs. A later analysis estimated false discovery rates by permuting HLA or CMV assignments 20 times. In a later analysis, co-occurring TCRs were grouped with DBSCAN, and TCRdist sequence similarity was added when clustering was performed within HLA-allele-positive subsets. For co-occurrence clustering, repertoires with fewer than 30,000 or more than 120,000 public chains were excluded, along with roughly five repertoires with anomalous nucleotide sharing. The table comes from immuneACCESS by way of TCRdb, which keeps in-frame sequences with V and J called. Part of the clones is missing from these tables; in studies checked, under half for an unresolved V gene and the rest for unknown reasons. The V and J calls and clone size were taken over from that table, and D and trimming were inferred from the DNA. This sample lists fewer than 200,000 clones; more than 75% were detected once. The top ten constitute 9.7% of the sample.

The entry originates in a study of cytomegalovirus exposure and HLA in healthy donors (dated 2017 in TCRdb). About the study as a whole: An earlier analysis of 550 to 700 of the donors reported 250 to 300 Gb of sequence data and more than 90 million unique TCR beta sequences from about 200 million T cells. HLA typing included class I and class II loci at four-digit resolution. Roughly 300 gigabases of sequencing data and around 88 million unique TCR sequences made up an early release that covered fewer than 650 HLA-typed donors. Every discovery cohort repertoire had been produced on one sequencing platform. The study aimed to test whether signatures of past pathogen exposure could be identified by cataloging public T cell receptors. In the later analysis, no new phenotypic data were used to find candidate immune exposures; instead, reliance was placed on TCR beta sequences and their occurrence across donors. To predict cytomegalovirus infection status, the study combined high-throughput TCR immunosequencing, statistical association of individual TCRs with disease status, and machine learning. In addition to the first cohort of 650 to 750 subjects, a separate validation cohort of approximately 110 different subjects was used. The study profiled the T cell repertoires of 500 to 800 subjects by immunosequencing and related them to cytomegalovirus serostatus. In an earlier analysis of a few hundred of the donors, high-throughput TCR beta sequencing was used to judge whether each TCR beta V gene segment behaved as functional or pseudogenic. The genetic ancestry cluster associated with self-reported Caucasian donors included 81% of the roughly 390 genotyped donors. Donor age, sex, ethnicity and CMV serostatus were collected together with the repertoire data. In a later genetic analysis, genome-wide SNP genotypes for about 65% of the 666 donors were used, and that subset was treated as a discovery cohort. A later analysis re-examined previously published TCR beta repertoires from several hundred donors and added high-resolution HLA genotyping to investigate patterns of TCR occurrence. Among roughly 400 genotyped donors of the cohort, an average of roughly 230,000 unique TCR beta nucleotide sequences was sequenced per donor, of which 15% to 20% were non-productive. Several DR-DQ haplotypes were handled as single units for association and clustering, since linkage in the cohort was strong. Typing coverage differed by locus: A, B, C, DRB1 and DQB1 were typed in roughly 629-630 donors, DQA1 in 522, DPA1 in 600 to 610, and DPB1 in about 450.

The cohort was made up of 500 to 850 healthy bone marrow donors. Cohort members were all nominally healthy when sampled, although unrecorded immune exposures were likely present. The donor was CMV seropositive and was included in the group of 290 or so seropositive cohort members. Every donor gave a peripheral blood sample, and the peripheral blood mononuclear cells from that sample were used for TCR beta sequencing. Genomic DNA was extracted from the blood cell samples with the Qiagen DNeasy Blood Extraction Kit. General findings and caveats noted by the study authors: In a later analysis, HLA-associated TCR beta chains were found to be more clonally expanded and to have lower generation probabilities than equally common non-associated chains. Because the 87-base-pair reads could not distinguish some IMGT-functional V segments, including TRBV6-2 and TRBV6-3, those segments were excluded. Strong co-occurrence of HLA alleles, especially DR and DQ, made assigning TCR associations to individual alleles difficult. Cytomegalovirus status was reported to be diagnosed by the classifier with high specificity and sensitivity in both the original and validation cohorts. In the study, about 150 TCR beta chains were listed as associated with cytomegalovirus. Most TCR sequences were seen in very few donors, while some public TCRs were found in many individuals. A later analysis found that TCR association rates varied across HLA loci, with DRB1 alleles showing the most associated TCRs and HLA-C alleles the fewest. A cluster of highly shared sequence variants was judged likely to represent a technical artifact of the sequencing pipeline. In vitro tests confirmed that a few of the cytomegalovirus-associated TCR beta chains recognize cytomegalovirus antigens. In an earlier analysis of a few hundred of the donors, most TCR beta V segments were observed in productive rearrangements about 87% or about 30% of the time, broadly matching IMGT annotations. Most CMV-associated TCR beta chains appeared to be HLA-restricted in a later analysis, and the HLA associations seemed to be driven largely by CMV exposure. Linkage disequilibrium might explain the correlated functional status among segregating V segments, but an unknown experimental factor could not be excluded. The cohort was sequenced for TCR beta chains only, and without alpha or paired-chain data the features that could be detected were limited. The earlier analysis of 587 of the donors excluded 15 to 20 rarely observed V segments, including chromosome 9 orphons, because counts were too low. An association between a missense DCLRE1C variant and V-gene and J-gene trimming of TCR beta chains was found in a later genetic analysis and replicated in an independent cohort. Because HLA typing was unavailable for some donors at each locus, only the typed subset was used in association tests. In a later genetic analysis, fewer N-insertions in productive TCRs were reported among donors in an Asian-associated ancestry cluster than the approximately 710-donor mean. According to the authors, the approach could potentially be generalized to other disease states and immunological phenotypes. Roughly uniform sequencing depth across donors was assumed in presence/absence analyses, although this assumption may not hold. In a later analysis, 15,000 to 20,000 TCR beta sequences were associated with specific HLA alleles at a false discovery rate of 0.05. A further reported finding was that TCR beta sequences accurately predicted the HLA-A and HLA-B alleles for most subjects in the first cohort. According to a later analysis, parvovirus B19, influenza, CMV and Epstein-Barr virus appeared linked to several top co-occurrence clusters. Immune exposure information for the cohort was limited to CMV serostatus.

The CDR3 numbers 13 residues from cysteine through phenylalanine. Here the CDR3 DNA is all that survives: 39 bases in frame from base 1. Based on the germline V gene, the CDR1 and CDR2 sequences are SGHTS and YDEGEE. Trimming removed 6 bases from V and 6 bases from J; the gene matches leave 8 bases unexplained. The sequenced sample consisted of PBMCs. The chain is encoded by TRBV5-8 joined to TRBJ2-7, and 8 bases in between align with TRBD1. The TCR comes from a man younger than 35 in good health and CMV-seropositive. The CDR3 amino acid sequence is: CASNRQGLVEQYF. The nucleotide sequence is given as TGTGCCAGCAACCGACAGGGGTTAGTCGAGCAGTACTTC.